A selection of T cell receptor beta chains follows, all from one sample in a study of blood T cell repertoires in COVID-19. TCRdb's table, derived via immunoSEQ multiplex PCR, lists solely in-frame clones and lacks some. The top ten hold roughly 2.4% of the sample, which has 200,000 to 250,000 clones, 80% to 90% seen once. The specimen was peripheral blood. The receptors derive from a woman between 50 and 59 years old with acute or convalescent COVID-19. The CDR3 runs from the conserved cysteine through the conserved F or W. The D gene is left open where the match is weak. The size of a clone is reported for some rows only, either as once, few or many, or as a class for expanded clones.

j_call clone_size d_call v_call cdr3_aa cdr3_nt
TRBJ1-2 few TRBD1 TRBV19 CASIKDRAYGYTF TGTGCCAGTATCAAGGACAGGGCCTATGGCTACACCTTC
TRBJ2-7 . . TRBV19 CASSPPGLVYEQYF TGTGCCAGTAGTCCCCCAGGCCTTGTCTACGAGCAGTACTTC
TRBJ2-7 . . TRBV4-3 CASSPQGSYEQYF TGCGCCAGCAGCCCCCAGGGATCCTACGAGCAGTACTTC
TRBJ2-2 . TRBD2 TRBV5-1 CASSLSSSGTAGELFF TGCGCCAGCAGCTTGTCGAGTAGCGGGACGGCCGGGGAGCTGTTTTTT
TRBJ2-2 . TRBD2 TRBV24-1 CATSDPPGLAGGYTGELFF TGTGCCACCAGTGATCCCCCGGGACTAGCGGGGGGTTATACCGGGGAGCTGTTTTTT
TRBJ2-7 . . TRBV7-9 CASSPLDPFYEQYF TGTGCCAGCAGCCCACTAGACCCATTCTACGAGCAGTACTTC
TRBJ2-1 . . TRBV27 CASSPILSNEQFF TGTGCCAGCAGTCCCATCCTCAGCAATGAGCAGTTCTTC
TRBJ2-5 . . TRBV6-2/TRBV6-3 CASSYSGSETQYF TGTGCCAGCAGTTACTCAGGGAGTGAGACCCAGTACTTC
TRBJ2-2 . . TRBV11-3 CASSRNSGELFF TGTGCCAGCAGCCGTAATTCCGGGGAGCTGTTTTTT
TRBJ1-3 . . TRBV19 CASSRQASGNTIYF TGTGCCAGTAGTAGGCAGGCCTCTGGAAACACCATATATTTT
TRBJ1-1 . . TRBV18 CASSSTVPGGKSVTEAFF TGTGCCAGCTCATCCACCGTCCCGGGGGGAAAGTCGGTCACTGAAGCTTTCTTT
TRBJ2-5 . . TRBV5-5 CASRWAAQETQYF TGTGCCAGCAGATGGGCCGCGCAAGAGACCCAGTACTTC
TRBJ2-7 . . TRBV4-3 CASSQDLSYEQYF TGCGCCAGCAGCCAAGATTTGAGCTACGAGCAGTACTTC